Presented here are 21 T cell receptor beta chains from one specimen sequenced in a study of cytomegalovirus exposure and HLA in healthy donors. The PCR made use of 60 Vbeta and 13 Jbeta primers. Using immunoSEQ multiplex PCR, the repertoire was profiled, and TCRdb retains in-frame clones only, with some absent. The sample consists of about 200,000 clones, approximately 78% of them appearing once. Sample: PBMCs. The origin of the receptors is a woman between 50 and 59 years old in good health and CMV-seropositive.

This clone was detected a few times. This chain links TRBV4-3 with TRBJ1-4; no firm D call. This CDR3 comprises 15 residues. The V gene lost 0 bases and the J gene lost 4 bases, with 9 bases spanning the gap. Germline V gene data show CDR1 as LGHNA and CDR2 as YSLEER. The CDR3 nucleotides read TGCGCCAGCAGCCAAGATAACGGTCATAATGAAAAACTGTTTTTT. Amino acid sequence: CASSQDNGHNEKLFF.

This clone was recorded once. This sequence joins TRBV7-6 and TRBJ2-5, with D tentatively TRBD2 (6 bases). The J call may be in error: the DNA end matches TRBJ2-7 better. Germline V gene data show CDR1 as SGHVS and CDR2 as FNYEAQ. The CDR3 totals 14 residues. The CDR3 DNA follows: TGTGCCAGCAGCTTAGACGGGGGTACCTACGAGCAGTACTTC. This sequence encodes CASSLDGGTYEQYF.

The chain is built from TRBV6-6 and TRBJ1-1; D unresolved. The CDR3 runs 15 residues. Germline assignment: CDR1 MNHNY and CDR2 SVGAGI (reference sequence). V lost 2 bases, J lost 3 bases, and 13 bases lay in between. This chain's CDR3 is CASSYPRQAHTEAFF. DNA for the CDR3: TGTGCCAGCAGTTACCCTCGACAAGCACACACTGAAGCTTTCTTT.

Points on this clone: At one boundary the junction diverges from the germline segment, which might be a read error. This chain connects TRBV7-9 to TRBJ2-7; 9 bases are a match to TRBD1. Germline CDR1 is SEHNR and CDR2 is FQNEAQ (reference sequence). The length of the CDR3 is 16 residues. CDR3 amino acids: CSSSPLAGQGIKEQYF. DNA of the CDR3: TGTTCCAGCAGCCCCCTCGCCGGACAGGGGATAAAGGAGCAGTACTTC.

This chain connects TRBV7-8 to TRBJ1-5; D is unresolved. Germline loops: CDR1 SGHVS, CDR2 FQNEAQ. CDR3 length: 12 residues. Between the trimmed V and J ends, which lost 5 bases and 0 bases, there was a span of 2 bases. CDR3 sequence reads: CASSHSNQPQHF. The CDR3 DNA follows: TGTGCCAGCAGCCATAGCAATCAGCCCCAGCATTTT.

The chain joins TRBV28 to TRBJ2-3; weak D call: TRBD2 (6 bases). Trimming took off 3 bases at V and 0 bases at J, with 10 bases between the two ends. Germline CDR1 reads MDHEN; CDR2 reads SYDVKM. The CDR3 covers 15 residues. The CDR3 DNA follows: TGTGCCAGCAGTTTTGAGGGGACTAGCACAGATACGCAGTATTTT. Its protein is CASSFEGTSTDTQYF. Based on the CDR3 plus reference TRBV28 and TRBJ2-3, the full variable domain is DVKVTQSSRYLVKRTGEKVFLECVQDMDHENMFWYRQDPGLGLRLIYFSYDVKMKEKGDIPEGYSVSREKKERFSLILESASTNQTSMYLCASSFEGTSTDTQYFGPGTRLTVL.

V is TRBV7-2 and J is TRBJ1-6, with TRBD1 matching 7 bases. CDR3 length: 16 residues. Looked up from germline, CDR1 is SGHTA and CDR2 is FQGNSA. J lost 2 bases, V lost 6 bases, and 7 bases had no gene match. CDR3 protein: CASSLQGYAYNSPLHF. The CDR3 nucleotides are TGTGCCAGCAGTTTACAGGGGTATGCCTATAATTCACCCCTCCACTTT.

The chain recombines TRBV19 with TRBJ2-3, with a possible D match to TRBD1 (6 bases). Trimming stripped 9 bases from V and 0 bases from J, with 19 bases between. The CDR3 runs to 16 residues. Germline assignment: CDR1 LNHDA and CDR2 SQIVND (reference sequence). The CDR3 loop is CASRSGQSTSTDTQYF. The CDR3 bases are TGTGCCAGCCGGTCTGGACAGTCTACTAGCACAGATACGCAGTATTTT. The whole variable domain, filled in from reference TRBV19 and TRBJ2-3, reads DGGITQSPKYLFRKEGQNVTLSCEQNLNHDAMYWYRQDPGQGLRLIYYSQIVNDFQKGDIAEGYSVSREKKESFPLTVTSAQKNPTAFYLCASRSGQSTSTDTQYFGPGTRLTVL.

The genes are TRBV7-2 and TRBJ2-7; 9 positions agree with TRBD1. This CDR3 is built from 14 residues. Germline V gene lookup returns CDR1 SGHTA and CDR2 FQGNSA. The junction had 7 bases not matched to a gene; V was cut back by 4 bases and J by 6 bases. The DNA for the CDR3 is TGTGCCAGCAGCTCCCTGACAGGGGGGGTCGAGCAGTACTTC. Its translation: CASSSLTGGVEQYF. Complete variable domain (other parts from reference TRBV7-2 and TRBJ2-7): GAGVSQSPSNKVTEKGKDVELRCDPISGHTALYWYRQSLGQGLEFLIYFQGNSAPDKSGLPSDRFSAERTGGSVSTLTIQRTQQEDSAVYLCASSSLTGGVEQYFGPGTRLTVT.

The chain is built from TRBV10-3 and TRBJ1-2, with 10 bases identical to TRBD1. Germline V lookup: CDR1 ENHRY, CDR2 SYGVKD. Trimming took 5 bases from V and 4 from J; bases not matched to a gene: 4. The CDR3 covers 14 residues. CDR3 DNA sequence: TGTGCCATCAGTCCGGACAGGGGGGTCTATGGCTACACCTTC. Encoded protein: CAISPDRGVYGYTF.

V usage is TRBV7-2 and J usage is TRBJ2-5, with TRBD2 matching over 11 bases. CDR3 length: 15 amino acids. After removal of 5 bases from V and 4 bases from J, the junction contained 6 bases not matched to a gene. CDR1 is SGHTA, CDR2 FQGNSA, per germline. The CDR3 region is CASSTGTSGRETQYF. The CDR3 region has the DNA TGTGCCAGCAGCACAGGGACTAGCGGTCGAGAGACCCAGTACTTC.

CDR3 amino acids: CASSLAQGINSPLHF. For the CDR3, the DNA is TGTGCCAGCAGCTTAGCCCAGGGTATTAATTCACCCCTCCACTTT. The chain uses TRBV11-2 and TRBJ1-6; D may be TRBD1 (5 bases). Germline V gives CDR1 SGHAT, CDR2 FQNNGV. CDR3 length equals 15 residues. Trimming removed 1 base from V and 6 bases from J, with 10 bases in between.

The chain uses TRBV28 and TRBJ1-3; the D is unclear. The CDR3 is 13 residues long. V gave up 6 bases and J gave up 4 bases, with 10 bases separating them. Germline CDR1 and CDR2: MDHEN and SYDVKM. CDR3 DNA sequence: TGTGCCAGCAGCGCGGGCCTCGGAAACACCATATATTTT. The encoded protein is CASSAGLGNTIYF.

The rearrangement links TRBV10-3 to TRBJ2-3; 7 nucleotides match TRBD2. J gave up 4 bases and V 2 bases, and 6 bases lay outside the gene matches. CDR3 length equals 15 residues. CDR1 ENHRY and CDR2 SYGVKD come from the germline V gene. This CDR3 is CAISEASGAADTQYF. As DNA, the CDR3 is TGTGCCATCAGTGAGGCAAGCGGGGCCGCAGATACGCAGTATTTT.

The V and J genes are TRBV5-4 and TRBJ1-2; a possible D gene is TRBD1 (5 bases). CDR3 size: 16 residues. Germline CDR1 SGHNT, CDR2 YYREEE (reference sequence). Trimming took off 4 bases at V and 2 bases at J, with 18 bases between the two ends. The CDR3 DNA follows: TGTGCCAGCAGCCCTACCCCAGGGAACTGGAACTATGGCTACACCTTC. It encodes CASSPTPGNWNYGYTF.

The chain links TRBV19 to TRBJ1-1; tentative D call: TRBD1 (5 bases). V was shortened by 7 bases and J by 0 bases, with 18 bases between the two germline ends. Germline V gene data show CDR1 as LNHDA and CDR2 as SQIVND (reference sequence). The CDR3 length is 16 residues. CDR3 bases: TGTGCCAGTACCCCACCCTGGGGCAGCCTGAACACTGAAGCTTTCTTT. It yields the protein CASTPPWGSLNTEAFF.

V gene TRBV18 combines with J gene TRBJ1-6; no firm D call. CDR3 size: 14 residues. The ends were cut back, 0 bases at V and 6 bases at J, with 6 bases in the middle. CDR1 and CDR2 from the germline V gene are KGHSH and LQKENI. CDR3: CASSPPNSNSPLHF. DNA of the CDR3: TGTGCCAGCTCACCACCTAACAGTAATTCACCCCTCCACTTT.

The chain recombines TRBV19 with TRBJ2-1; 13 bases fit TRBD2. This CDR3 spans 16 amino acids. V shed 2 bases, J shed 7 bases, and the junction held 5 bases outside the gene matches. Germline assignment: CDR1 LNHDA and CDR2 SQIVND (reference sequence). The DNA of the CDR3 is TGTGCCAGTAGTATAACTAGCGGGGGGGCCGGTAATGAGCAGTTCTTC. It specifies CASSITSGGAGNEQFF.

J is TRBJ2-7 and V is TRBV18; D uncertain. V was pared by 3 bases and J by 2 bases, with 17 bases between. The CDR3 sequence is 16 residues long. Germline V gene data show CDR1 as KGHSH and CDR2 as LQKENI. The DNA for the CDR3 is TGTGCCAGCTCACCGCGAGCGTCCCCAAGCCCCTACGAGCAGTACTTC. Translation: CASSPRASPSPYEQYF.

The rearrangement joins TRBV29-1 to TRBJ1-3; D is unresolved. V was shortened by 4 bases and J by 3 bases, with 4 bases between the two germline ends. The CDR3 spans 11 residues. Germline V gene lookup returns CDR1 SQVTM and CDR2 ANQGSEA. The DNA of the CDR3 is TGCAGCGTTGTAATTGGAAACACCATATATTTT. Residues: CSVVIGNTIYF.

The CDR3 nucleotides read TGTGCCAGCAGTTCTCCCGGGACAGACTTTGGGGGAGATACGCAGTATTTT. Protein sequence: CASSSPGTDFGGDTQYF. The rearrangement links TRBV27 to TRBJ2-3; 7 bases are shared with TRBD1. The V gene's germline CDR1 is MNHEY and CDR2 SMNVEV (reference sequence). Trimming cost V 4 bases and J 5 bases; bases outside gene matches: 15. This CDR3 has 17 amino acids.